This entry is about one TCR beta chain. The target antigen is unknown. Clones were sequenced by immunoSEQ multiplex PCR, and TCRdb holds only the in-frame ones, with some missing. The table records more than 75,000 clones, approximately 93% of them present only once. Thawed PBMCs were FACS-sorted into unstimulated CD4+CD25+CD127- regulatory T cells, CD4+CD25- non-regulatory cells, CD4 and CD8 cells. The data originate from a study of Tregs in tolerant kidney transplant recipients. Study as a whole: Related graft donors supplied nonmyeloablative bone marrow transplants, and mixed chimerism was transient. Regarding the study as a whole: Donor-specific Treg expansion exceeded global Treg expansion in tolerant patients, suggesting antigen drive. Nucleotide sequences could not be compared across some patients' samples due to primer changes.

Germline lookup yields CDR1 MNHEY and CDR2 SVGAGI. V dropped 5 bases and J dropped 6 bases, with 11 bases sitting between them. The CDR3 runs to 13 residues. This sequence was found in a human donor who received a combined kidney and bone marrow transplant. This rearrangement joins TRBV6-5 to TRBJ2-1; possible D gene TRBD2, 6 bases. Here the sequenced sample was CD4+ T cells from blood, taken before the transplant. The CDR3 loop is CASSKEGTNEQFF. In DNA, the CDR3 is TGTGCCAGCAGTAAGGAGGGGACCAATGAGCAGTTCTTC.